The 17 T cell receptor beta chains reported below all come from one sample, sequenced in a study of blood T cell repertoires in COVID-19. The table came from immunoSEQ multiplex PCR; TCRdb's copy has only in-frame clones and leaves some out. Found here are about 230,000 clones, approximately 87% of them singletons; the top ten hold around 2.6%. Input material: peripheral blood. The receptors stem from a woman aged 70 to 79 with active or convalescent COVID-19.

As regards this clone: The same CDR3 arises from other DNA sequences in this sample as well. This chain links TRBV7-3 with TRBJ2-5; D is uncertain. The CDR3 runs 13 residues. V was trimmed by 5 bases and J by 4 bases, leaving 11 bases between them. In germline, CDR1 is SGHTA, CDR2 FQGTGA. The CDR3 coding sequence is TGTGCCAGCAGCCGTGGTCAGTCAGAGACCCAGTACTTC. It translates to CASSRGQSETQYF.

Ten or more counts support this clone. The sample has other DNA sequences that encode this CDR3 too. The chain has TRBV6-4 and TRBJ1-1, with 7 positions matching TRBD1. V trimming: 5 bases; J trimming: 3 bases; junction bases outside the gene matches: 3. This CDR3 is built from 13 residues. Germline V gene lookup returns CDR1 MRHNA and CDR2 SNTAGT. For the CDR3, the DNA is TGTGCCAGCAGTCTTACAGGGGACACTGAAGCTTTCTTT. It translates to CASSLTGDTEAFF.

The chain links TRBV19 to TRBJ2-3, with TRBD1 matching 8 bases. V lost 3 bases to trimming and J lost 4 bases; unmatched junction nucleotides: 12. There are 17 residues in the CDR3. In germline, CDR1 is LNHDA, CDR2 SQIVND (reference sequence). CDR3 sequence reads: CASSIQTGVGVPDTQYF. The DNA for the CDR3 is TGTGCCAGTAGTATCCAGACAGGGGTTGGGGTCCCAGATACGCAGTATTTT.

The J gene is TRBJ2-6, the V gene TRBV10-3; D remains unclear. Germline loops: CDR1 ENHRY, CDR2 SYGVKD. This CDR3 has 13 amino acids. The V and J ends lost 11 bases and 2 bases respectively, with 10 bases between them. For the CDR3, the DNA is TGTGCCGTCCGGGTTCCTGGGGCCAACGTCCTGACTTTC. Translation gives CAVRVPGANVLTF.

For this clone: The junction does not match germline at one end; this may be a read error. Other DNA sequences in this specimen translate into the identical CDR3. The chain employs TRBV7-8 and TRBJ1-5; no firm D call. Looked up from germline, CDR1 is SGHVS and CDR2 is FQNEAQ. This CDR3 region has 13 residues. The CDR3 sequence: CASSLVGGQPQHF. CDR3 sequence (DNA): TGCGCCAGCAGCTTAGTCGGCGGACAGCCCCAGCATTTT.

This clone was found a few times. The chain carries TRBV3-1 (or the pseudogene TRBV3-2) and TRBJ1-4; TRBD1 might be the D (6 bases). The CDR3 has 14 amino acids. In germline, CDR1 is LGHDT, CDR2 YNNKEL (reference sequence). Trimming stripped 3 bases from V and 8 bases from J, with 13 bases between. The DNA of the CDR3 is TGTGCCAGCAGCCATTGGGGGCCAGACGAAAAACTGTTTTTT. The encoded protein is CASSHWGPDEKLFF.

The chain couples TRBV7-9 to TRBJ1-3, with TRBD1 matching 9 bases. V lost 5 bases, J lost 2 bases, and 4 bases stayed unmatched. CDR3 length: 15 residues. Germline V gives CDR1 SEHNR, CDR2 FQNEAQ (reference sequence). CDR3 sequence reads: CASSQQGATGNTIYF. The CDR3 DNA reads as TGTGCCAGCAGCCAACAGGGGGCGACTGGAAACACCATATATTTT.

The chain employs TRBV6-5 and TRBJ2-7; 7 bases are shared with TRBD1. The CDR3 covers 15 residues. Germline V lookup: CDR1 MNHEY, CDR2 SVGAGI. V was pared by 6 bases and J by 3 bases, with 11 bases of the junction left unmatched. The CDR3 DNA is TGTGCCAGCAGCCAATACAGGGGCCGGGGCTACGAGCAGTACTTC. Amino acid sequence: CASSQYRGRGYEQYF.

The chain carries TRBV5-4 and TRBJ2-5; D is possibly TRBD2 (5 bases). Germline V CDR1 and CDR2: SGHNT, YYREEE (reference sequence). V was trimmed by 0 bases and J by 2 bases, leaving 11 bases between them. The CDR3 is 15 amino acids. CDR3 nucleotide sequence: TGTGCCAGCAGCTTGGCCGGACTTACTCAAGAGACCCAGTACTTC. This gives the protein CASSLAGLTQETQYF.

The V gene is TRBV28, the J gene TRBJ2-1; TRBD2 aligns across 14 bases. V lost 8 bases, J lost 0 bases, and 9 bases stayed unmatched. Germline assignment: CDR1 MDHEN and CDR2 SYDVKM. This CDR3 is 18 amino acids long. Here the CDR3 reads CASLRGLAGEHSYNEQFF. DNA for the CDR3: TGTGCCAGCTTGAGGGGACTAGCGGGGGAGCACTCCTACAATGAGCAGTTCTTC. Based on the CDR3 plus reference TRBV28 and TRBJ2-1, the full variable domain is DVKVTQSSRYLVKRTGEKVFLECVQDMDHENMFWYRQDPGLGLRLIYFSYDVKMKEKGDIPEGYSVSREKKERFSLILESASTNQTSMYLCASLRGLAGEHSYNEQFFGPGTRLTVL.

The chain joins TRBV9 to TRBJ2-7; 9 bases are shared with TRBD2. V lost 2 bases to trimming and J lost 6 bases; unmatched junction nucleotides: 9. Germline lookup yields CDR1 SGDLS and CDR2 YYNGEE. This CDR3 contains 15 residues. The CDR3 DNA is TGTGCCAGCAGCGTTAGCGGGAGCCAGTGGGGCGAGCAGTACTTC. This gives the protein CASSVSGSQWGEQYF.

The V call is TRBV6-2 or TRBV6-3, the J call TRBJ2-7, with D tentatively TRBD2 (5 bases). Per germline, CDR1 MNHEY and CDR2 SVGEGT. The V gene lost 2 bases and the J gene lost 1 base, with 9 bases spanning the gap. The CDR3 sequence is 14 residues long. The CDR3 DNA reads as TGTGCCAGCAGTTACGCGGGCAGGTCCTACGAGCAGTACTTC. This encodes CASSYAGRSYEQYF.

The chain uses TRBV30 and TRBJ1-4; maybe TRBD1 (6 bases). Deletions cut 3 bases from V and 0 bases from J, with 11 bases between. Germline CDR1 is GTSNPN and CDR2 is SVGIG (reference sequence). The CDR3 totals 15 residues. Here the CDR3 DNA reads TGTGCCTGGAGACGGACAGTTGCAACTAATGAAAAACTGTTTTTT. Translating it yields CAWRRTVATNEKLFF.

V is TRBV7-3 and J is TRBJ1-1; 8 bases map to TRBD1. Germline CDR1 reads SGHTA; CDR2 reads FQGTGA. The CDR3 spans 14 residues. J gave up 3 bases and V 4 bases, and 4 bases lay outside the gene matches. The CDR3 reads CASSSLGQDTEAFF. Here the CDR3 DNA reads TGTGCCAGCAGCTCCCTGGGACAGGACACTGAAGCTTTCTTT.

The chain joins TRBV18 to TRBJ2-2; TRBD1 matches 7 bases. The CDR3 consists of 16 residues. Germline CDR1 KGHSH, CDR2 LQKENI. After removal of 1 base from V and 0 bases from J, the junction contained 2 bases not matched to a gene. The CDR3 here is CASSPQGASNTGELFF. The DNA for the CDR3 is TGTGCCAGCTCACCACAGGGGGCCTCGAACACCGGGGAGCTGTTTTTT.

The chain links TRBV6-5 to TRBJ2-7; the D gene is possibly TRBD2 (6 bases). Deletions cut 2 bases from V and 9 bases from J, with 14 bases between. Germline lookup yields CDR1 MNHEY and CDR2 SVGAGI. The CDR3 is 13 amino acids. The CDR3 sequence is CASSYGERARQYF. The DNA for the CDR3 is TGTGCCAGCAGTTACGGGGAGCGGGCGAGGCAGTACTTC.

The V gene is TRBV3-1 (or the pseudogene TRBV3-2), the J gene TRBJ2-7; D may be TRBD2 (6 bases). The germline V and J ends were trimmed by 3 bases and 6 bases, with 12 bases remaining between them. Germline CDR1 LGHDT, CDR2 YNNKEL (reference sequence). CDR3 length equals 13 residues. The DNA of the CDR3 is TGTGCCAGCAGCCATGGGGGAGGTAGCGAGCAGTACTTC. Translated, it gives CASSHGGGSEQYF.